Each of the 7 T cell receptor beta chains below was sequenced from the same sample in a study of immune cell composition in non-small cell lung cancer (dated by TCRdb to about 2017). Libraries came from the immunoSEQ multiplex PCR assay. TCRdb holds this immuneACCESS table with in-frame rearrangements only. Some clones are missing; in checked studies, unresolved V genes explain under half, and the rest has no known cause. The table for this sample lists around 1,800 clones; 70% of them were counted only once. The ten top clones hold 15% to 20% of the sample. Normal lung samples came from the same patient and were non-adjacent lung tissue collected as far from the tumour as possible, with a minimum distance of 3 cm. The sample was non-adjacent lung tissue. These receptors all stem from a human donor with non-small cell lung cancer.

V gene TRBV7-9 combines with J gene TRBJ2-2; D call uncertain. CDR3 length equals 15 residues. Germline V gene sequence: CDR1 SEHNR, CDR2 FQNEAQ (reference sequence). Trimming stripped 2 bases from V and 3 bases from J, with 10 bases between. This chain's CDR3 is CASSLSQIDTGELFF. CDR3 coding DNA: TGTGCCAGCAGCTTATCCCAGATTGACACCGGGGAGCTGTTTTTT.

This rearrangement joins TRBV4-1 to TRBJ1-1; D is perhaps TRBD1 (5 bases). CDR3 length: 14 amino acids. V was trimmed by 0 bases and J by 4 bases, leaving 9 bases between them. Germline assignment: CDR1 MGHRA and CDR2 YSYEKL. Here the CDR3 reads CASSQERRGTEAFF. The CDR3 nucleotides read TGCGCCAGCAGCCAAGAACGGAGGGGCACTGAAGCTTTCTTT.

The chain's CDR3 is CASERDHNQPQHF. The CDR3 DNA follows: TGTGCCAGCGAGCGAGACCATAATCAGCCCCAGCATTTT. The genes are TRBV2 and TRBJ1-5, with no clear D. Germline values: CDR1 SNHLY, CDR2 FYNNEI. V lost 8 bases to trimming and J lost 4 bases, with 12 bases between them. CDR3 length: 13 residues.

The gene calls are TRBV18 and TRBJ1-5; 7 nucleotides align to TRBD1. With V trimmed by 6 bases and J by 5 bases, 7 bases remained unmatched. Germline lookup yields CDR1 KGHSH and CDR2 LQKENI. The CDR3 loop spans 14 amino acids. This CDR3 is CASSPGQVHQPQHF. The CDR3, as DNA: TGTGCCAGCTCTCCAGGACAGGTCCATCAGCCCCAGCATTTT.

V usage is TRBV5-6 and J usage is TRBJ2-1, with D maybe TRBD2 (6 bases). Trimming left V 0 bases short and J 7 bases short, with 17 bases between. In germline, CDR1 is SGHDT, CDR2 YYEEEE. There are 16 residues in the CDR3. CDR3: CASSLAVGRGNNEQFF. The CDR3 DNA is TGTGCCAGCAGCTTGGCGGTTGGGCGGGGAAATAATGAGCAGTTCTTC. The full variable domain, in which reference TRBV5-6 and TRBJ2-1 provide the parts outside the CDR3, is DAGVTQSPTHLIKTRGQQVTLRCSPKSGHDTVSWYQQALGQGPQFIFQYYEEEERQRGNFPDRFSGHQFPNYSSELNVNALLLGDSALYLCASSLAVGRGNNEQFFGPGTRLTVL.

V gene TRBV7-2 combines with J gene TRBJ1-2; 8 positions agree with TRBD1. Germline CDR1 reads SGHTA; CDR2 reads FQGNSA. The trim removed 5 bases at V and 7 bases at J, leaving 12 bases unmatched. The CDR3 length is 15 residues. The CDR3 here is CASSTRQGQRVGYTF. CDR3 DNA: TGTGCCAGCAGCACTCGACAGGGGCAAAGGGTTGGCTACACCTTC.

This chain uses TRBV7-3 with TRBJ2-5, with a weak D call TRBD1 (5 bases). V shed 5 bases and J shed 5 bases, with 12 bases lying between them. Germline values: CDR1 SGHTA, CDR2 FQGTGA. The CDR3 sequence is 13 residues long. The CDR3 loop is CASSPRAGETQYF. CDR3 nucleotides: TGTGCCAGCAGCCCTCGGGCAGGGGAGACCCAGTACTTC.